This T cell receptor beta chain was found in a study of chemoradiotherapy in HPV16-positive cancers. On this clone itself: Antigen specificity is unknown.

Overall study findings and caveats: Candidate HPV-specific clones and E7-related TCR motifs grew in tumor during treatment.

Here immunoSEQ multiplex PCR was the method, and the copy in TCRdb shows in-frame clones only, minus some. Among roughly 25,000 clones, approximately 94% were seen once, and the ten largest hold roughly 3%. Repeated repertoire sampling spanned the course of chemoradiotherapy. The CDR3 is made up of 16 amino acids. Per the germline V gene, CDR1 is PRHDT and CDR2 is FYEKMQ (reference sequence). V gave up 5 bases and J gave up 9 bases; unmatched junction bases: 9. Sample acquisition took place from a patient who underwent chemoradiotherapy. The receptor was isolated from a human donor with HPV-associated anogenital cancer. The rearrangement uses TRBV13 and TRBJ2-1; 14 nucleotides align to TRBD2. The CDR3 region is CASSPGTSGRDGEQFF. The DNA for the CDR3 is TGTGCCAGCAGCCCCGGGACTAGCGGGAGAGATGGTGAGCAGTTCTTC.